A single T cell receptor beta chain is shown here with its context. The target antigen is unknown. This CDR3 comprises 14 residues. Trimming stripped 5 bases from V and 4 bases from J, with 13 bases between. Germline CDR1 and CDR2: MNHEY and SVGAGI. This sample is drawn from a study of blood T cells in healthy people across ages. A second PCR of 7 to 11 cycles used a sample-barcoded 5' primer and a J-beta primer mix. TCRdb used MiXCR to reprocess the 5' RACE reads, holding one entry per CDR3 protein. The data hold just over 1 million distinct CDR3 sequences, with around 45% observed a single time. There were healthy Caucasian individuals from Russia, aged about 6 to 100, serving as donors. General study points: The study lacked donor CMV status, which possibly confounded expanded clonotype changes.

Sequencing used blood. This TCR derives from a woman aged 60-70 years in good health. The chain has TRBV6-5 and TRBJ2-3; either TRBD1 or TRBD2 may supply D (5 bases each). The CDR3 reads CASSTRGASDTQYF. CDR3 nucleotides: TGTGCCAGCAGTACTCGGGGCGCCTCAGATACGCAGTATTTT.